These T cell receptor beta chains were read from a single sample in a study of response to subunit inactivated influenza vaccine. TCRdb used MiXCR to reprocess the RT-PCR reads, holding one entry per CDR3 protein. The table includes approximately 730,000 distinct CDR3 sequences, 14% detected once. The sample was PBMCs from blood, taken around 14 days before vaccination. The receptors derive from a man in his forties or fifties who received an inactivated influenza vaccine. Each CDR3 is given with its conserved first and last residue. The order of the fields is clone size, D gene, V gene, J gene, CDR3 protein, CDR3 DNA. A D gene is named only where the DNA matches it firmly. Clone size is not always given. Where it is, it says once, few, many or a class for expanded clones.

NA	NA	TRBV7-3	TRBJ2-2	CASSQQGTGELFF	TGTGCCAGCAGCCAACAGGGAACCGGGGAGCTGTTTTTT
NA	NA	TRBV20-1	TRBJ2-1	CSAEGRRAYNEQFF	TGCAGTGCAGAAGGGCGGCGGGCCTACAATGAGCAGTTCTTC
few	TRBD1	TRBV30	TRBJ1-1	CAWSGRTGSMNTEAFF	TGTGCCTGGAGTGGGAGGACAGGGAGCATGAACACTGAAGCTTTCTTT
NA	TRBD1	TRBV20-1	TRBJ2-5	CSASQGAPTLLQETQYF	TGCAGTGCTAGTCAGGGGGCACCTACCCTACTCCAAGAGACCCAGTACTTC
few	TRBD1	TRBV6-1	TRBJ1-5	CASSEQGAGWPQHF	TGTGCCAGCAGTGAACAGGGGGCAGGGTGGCCCCAGCATTTT
NA	NA	TRBV27	TRBJ2-3	CASSLREPRGTQYF	TGTGCCAGCAGTTTAAGAGAACCCAGAGGGACGCAGTATTTT
few	NA	TRBV28	TRBJ2-3	CASSLAGPYTDTQYF	TGTGCCAGCAGTTTGGCGGGGCCGTACACAGATACGCAGTATTTT
NA	NA	TRBV18	TRBJ2-7	CASSPPIGDYEQYF	TGTGCCAGCTCACCACCGATAGGTGACTACGAGCAGTACTTC
NA	NA	TRBV4-3	TRBJ2-3	CASSQDPRQAPSTDTQYF	TGCGCCAGCAGCCAAGATCCCAGACAGGCCCCTAGCACAGATACGCAGTATTTT
NA	NA	TRBV3-1	TRBJ1-6	CASSQAAANSPLHF	TGTGCCAGCAGCCAGGCAGCCGCTAATTCACCCCTCCACTTT
few	NA	TRBV7-2	TRBJ2-5	CASSFGRGLYQETQYF	TGTGCCAGCAGCTTCGGCCGGGGACTGTACCAAGAGACCCAGTACTTC
few	NA	TRBV2	TRBJ2-5	CASSDRERTQYF	TGTGCCAGCAGTGACAGGGAACGAACCCAGTACTTC
NA	TRBD1	TRBV4-2	TRBJ2-6	CASSQASQGASSGANVLTF	TGTGCCAGCAGCCAAGCTTCACAGGGGGCCTCCTCTGGGGCCAACGTCCTGACTTTC
few	TRBD1	TRBV5-8	TRBJ2-3	CASSRDSQQQDTQYF	TGTGCCAGCAGCAGGGACAGCCAGCAGCAGGATACGCAGTATTTT
NA	NA	TRBV6-6	TRBJ1-1	CASSPWRGTEAFF	TGTGCCAGCAGTCCGTGGAGGGGGACTGAAGCTTTCTTT
NA	TRBD1	TRBV28	TRBJ1-1	CASRGQGLMNSEAFF	TGTGCCAGCCGTGGACAGGGACTCATGAACAGTGAAGCTTTCTTT
many	TRBD2	TRBV7-2	TRBJ2-5	CASSLAPYGLAGMETQYF	TGTGCCAGCAGCTTAGCCCCCTATGGACTAGCGGGAATGGAGACCCAGTACTTC
NA	TRBD2	TRBV7-2	TRBJ2-5	CASSLSSGTQETQYF	TGTGCCAGCAGCTTATCTAGCGGGACCCAAGAGACCCAGTACTTC
many	NA	TRBV10-3	TRBJ2-1	CAISAVDSYNEQFF	TGTGCCATCAGTGCAGTTGACTCCTACAATGAGCAGTTCTTC
NA	TRBD1	TRBV6-2/TRBV6-3	TRBJ2-2	CASSGTGGLGELFF	TGTGCCTCCTCCGGGACAGGGGGCCTCGGGGAGCTGTTTTTT
many	NA	TRBV5-1	TRBJ2-3	CASSEGPDTQYF	TGCGCCAGCAGCGAGGGGCCAGATACGCAGTATTTT